This TCR beta chain was retrieved from a study of blood T cell repertoires in COVID-19. Across the whole study: Material from acute and convalescent COVID-19 was sourced from the United States, Italy and Spain. The cDNA or gDNA used as material had been derived from T cells, B-cell-depleted T cells, or PBMCs.

Per the authors' pipeline: For nucleated cells, counts were estimated from reference gene primer amplification. Sequenced by immunoSEQ multiplex PCR; TCRdb stores in-frame clones only, minus some. The V and J calls and the clone size are those of that table, but D and trimming were determined from the DNA. Here the sample spans more than 150,000 clones, about 77% being singletons. The J segment lost 3 bases and the V segment lost 4 bases, leaving 3 bases of the junction unmatched. The CDR3 extends over 14 amino acids. CDR1 is MNHEY and CDR2 is SMNVEV in the germline V gene (reference sequence). The sequencing sample was made of peripheral blood. This sequence joins TRBV27 and TRBJ1-3; 7 bases map to TRBD1. The origin of this receptor is a woman older than 75 with active or convalescent COVID-19. The CDR3 loop is CASSYRGYGNTIYF. The DNA of the CDR3 is TGTGCCAGCAGTTACAGGGGATATGGAAACACCATATATTTT.